The clone carrying this T cell receptor beta chain was recorded at least ten times. This sample was taken from a study of early T cells in non-severe SARS-CoV-2 infection. Individually, cDNA molecules had unique molecular identifiers attached to them. Each CDR3 protein is one row after TCRdb ran MiXCR on the 5' RACE reads. Among some 30,000 distinct CDR3 sequences listed, 3.9% were seen once. The V end lost 1 base, the J end lost 3 bases, and 10 bases lay between the germline ends. Germline values: CDR1 MGHRA, CDR2 YSYEKL. The CDR3 sequence is 14 residues long. The TCR originated in an adult who was a healthcare worker with PCR-confirmed SARS-CoV-2 infection or an uninfected control (not recorded which). Sequenced sample: whole blood. This sequence joins TRBV4-1 and TRBJ2-7; D is perhaps TRBD1 (5 bases). The CDR3 bases are TGCGCCAGCAGCCAAGTTAGGGGCAACTACGAGCAGTACTTC. Its protein product is CASSQVRGNYEQYF.